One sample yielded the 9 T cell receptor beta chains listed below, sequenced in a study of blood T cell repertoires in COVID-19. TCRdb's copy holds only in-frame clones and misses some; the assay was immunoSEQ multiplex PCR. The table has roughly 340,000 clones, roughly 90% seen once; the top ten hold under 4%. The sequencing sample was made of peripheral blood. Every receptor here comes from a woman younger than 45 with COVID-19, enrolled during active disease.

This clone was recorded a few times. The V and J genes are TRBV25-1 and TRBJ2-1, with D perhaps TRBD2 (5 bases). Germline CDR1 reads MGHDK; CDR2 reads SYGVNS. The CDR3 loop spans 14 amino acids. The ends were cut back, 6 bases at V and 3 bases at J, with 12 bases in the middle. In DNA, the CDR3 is TGTGCCAGCAGGGCTTCGGGAAACTACAATGAGCAGTTCTTC. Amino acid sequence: CASRASGNYNEQFF.

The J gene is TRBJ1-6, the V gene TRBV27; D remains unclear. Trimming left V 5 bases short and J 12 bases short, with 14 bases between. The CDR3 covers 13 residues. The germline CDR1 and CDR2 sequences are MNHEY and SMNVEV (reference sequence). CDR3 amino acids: CASSHGPRGPLHF. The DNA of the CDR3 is TGTGCCAGCAGTCACGGACCCCGGGGACCCCTCCACTTT.

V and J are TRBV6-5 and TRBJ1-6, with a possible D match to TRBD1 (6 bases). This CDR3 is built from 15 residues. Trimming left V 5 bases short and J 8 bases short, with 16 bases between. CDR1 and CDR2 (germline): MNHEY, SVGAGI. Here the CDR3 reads CASSRQALGDSPLHF. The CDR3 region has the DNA TGTGCCAGCAGTCGACAGGCTCTAGGAGATTCACCCCTCCACTTT.

The CDR3 nucleotides are TGTGCCGCACAGGGCCCTGGGGGCTACACCTTC. Protein sequence: CAAQGPGGYTF. The rearrangement links TRBV3-1 (or the pseudogene TRBV3-2) to TRBJ1-2, with a tentative D call TRBD1 (6 bases). This CDR3 has 11 amino acids. The ends were cut back, 11 bases at V and 8 bases at J, with 15 bases in the middle. Germline assignment: CDR1 LGHDT and CDR2 YNNKEL (reference sequence).

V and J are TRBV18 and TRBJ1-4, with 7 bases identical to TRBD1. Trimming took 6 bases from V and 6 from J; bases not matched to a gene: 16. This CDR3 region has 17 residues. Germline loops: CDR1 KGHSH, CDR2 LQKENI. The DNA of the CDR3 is TGTGCCAGCTCCCTGAATGGGGACAGTTTCGGGGATGAAAAACTGTTTTTT. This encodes CASSLNGDSFGDEKLFF.

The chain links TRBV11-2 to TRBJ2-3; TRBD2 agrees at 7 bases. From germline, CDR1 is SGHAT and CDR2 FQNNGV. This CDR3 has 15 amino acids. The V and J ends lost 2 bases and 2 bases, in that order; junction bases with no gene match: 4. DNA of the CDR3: TGTGCCAGCAGCTTAAACGGGGGGTCCACAGATACGCAGTATTTT. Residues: CASSLNGGSTDTQYF. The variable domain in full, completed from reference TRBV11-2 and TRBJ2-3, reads EAGVAQSPRYKIIEKRQSVAFWCNPISGHATLYWYQQILGQGPKLLIQFQNNGVVDDSQLPKDRFSAERLKGVDSTLKIQPAKLEDSAVYLCASSLNGGSTDTQYFGPGTRLTVL.

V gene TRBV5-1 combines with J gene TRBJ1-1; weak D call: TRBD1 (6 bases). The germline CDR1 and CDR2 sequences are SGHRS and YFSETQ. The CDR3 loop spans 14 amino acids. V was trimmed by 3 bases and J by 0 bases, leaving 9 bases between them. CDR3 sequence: CASSSGTLNTEAFF. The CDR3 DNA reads TGCGCCAGCAGCTCCGGGACACTGAACACTGAAGCTTTCTTT.

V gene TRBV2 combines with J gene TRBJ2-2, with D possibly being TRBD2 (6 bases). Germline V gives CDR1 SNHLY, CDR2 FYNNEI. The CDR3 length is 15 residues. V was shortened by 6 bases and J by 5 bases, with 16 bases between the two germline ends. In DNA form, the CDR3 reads TGTGCCAGCAGGAAGGAGGCGGGAACTACCGGGGAGCTGTTTTTT. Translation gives CASRKEAGTTGELFF.

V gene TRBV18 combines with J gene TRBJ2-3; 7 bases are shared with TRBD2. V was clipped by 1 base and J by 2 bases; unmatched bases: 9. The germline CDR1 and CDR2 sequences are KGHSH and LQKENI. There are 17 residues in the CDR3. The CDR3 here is CASSPLPRAGVTDTQYF. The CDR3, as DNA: TGTGCCAGCTCACCACTCCCGCGGGCGGGAGTCACAGATACGCAGTATTTT.